This T cell receptor beta chain was sequenced in a study of cytomegalovirus exposure and HLA in healthy donors. Notes on the study in general: Many donors carried some public TCRs, although rarity characterized most TCR sequences. Common viral pathogens seemed, in a later analysis, to connect with several of the most significant clusters. In vitro, a few CMV-associated chains proved specific for CMV antigens.

Amplification used 60 Vbeta primers and 13 Jbeta primers. Method: immunoSEQ multiplex PCR; TCRdb's copy keeps in-frame clones and lacks some. This sample yields over 150,000 clones, of which around 77% are seen a single time; roughly 3.6% belongs to the top ten. The CDR3 is made up of 17 amino acids. The germline V and J ends were trimmed by 4 bases and 1 base, with 17 bases remaining between them. The V gene's germline CDR1 is SGDLS and CDR2 YYNGEE. Donors showed nominal health when sampled, although they likely had unrecorded immune exposures. A remark on this clone: Its matching antigen is unknown.

The gene calls are TRBV9 and TRBJ2-2; tentative D call: TRBD1 (6 bases). Sequenced sample: PBMCs. This TCR was sampled from a man under 40 in good health and CMV-seropositive. The CDR3 sequence is CASSSGHDAGNTGELFF. The DNA for the CDR3 is TGTGCCAGCAGCTCGGGACATGATGCGGGGAACACCGGGGAGCTGTTTTTT.